A single TCR beta chain is shown here with its context. The CDR3 runs to 12 residues. In germline, CDR1 is ENHRY, CDR2 SYGVKD. The J segment lost 11 bases and the V segment lost 6 bases, leaving 7 bases of the junction unmatched. Cohorts were assigned according to the clinical history that participants reported. Participants classified as exposed had met a COVID-19 case within 2 weeks before study entry. Libraries were prepared by immunoSEQ multiplex PCR; TCRdb keeps only in-frame clonotypes and omits some of them. The table includes some 320,000 clones, approximately 81% detected once. This sample was taken from a study of blood T cell repertoires in COVID-19. Study overall: The study drew acute and convalescent COVID-19 samples from the United States, Italy and Spain. T cells, B-cell-depleted T cells, or PBMCs provided the cDNA or gDNA that served as material.

Sequenced sample: PBMCs or T cells enriched from blood (not recorded which). J is TRBJ1-1 and V is TRBV10-3; 9 nucleotides align to TRBD1. This receptor was identified in a woman younger than 45 who had been exposed to COVID-19. This chain's CDR3 is CAIRETGGRAFF. The CDR3 nucleotides are TGTGCCATCAGAGAAACAGGGGGCCGGGCTTTCTTT.